Listed below are T cell receptor beta chains from one sample, sequenced in a study of shared clonotypes between healthy human individuals. Generated by immunoSEQ multiplex PCR, the TCRdb table keeps only in-frame clones and is missing some. The sample comprises about 2 million clones, approximately 94% of which are singletons, and more than 0.95% rests with the top ten. Input material: naive CD8+ T cells sorted from blood. The receptors here all came from a man between 18 and 29 years old in good health. Each CDR3 is given with its conserved first and last residue. D genes are given only for firm matches. Size is omitted from some rows. Given values are once, few, many or a class for expanded clones.

-	-	TRBV28	TRBJ1-2	CASSLLPGRNYGYTF	TGTGCCAGCAGTTTATTGCCGGGACGGAACTATGGCTACACCTTC
-	-	TRBV12-5	TRBJ1-1	CASGTEGVNTEAFF	TGTGCTAGTGGCACGGAGGGAGTTAACACTGAAGCTTTCTTT
-	-	TRBV11-2	TRBJ2-1	CASSEGVNFYNEQFF	TGTGCCAGCAGCGAGGGGGTTAATTTCTACAATGAGCAGTTCTTC
-	TRBD1	TRBV18	TRBJ2-7	CASSPTDRGGTYEQYF	TGTGCCAGCTCACCAACTGACAGGGGGGGAACCTACGAGCAGTACTTC
-	TRBD2	TRBV7-4	TRBJ2-3	CASPRGGRTDTQYF	TGTGCCAGCCCCCGGGGGGGACGCACAGATACGCAGTATTTT
once	TRBD1	TRBV7-2	TRBJ1-1	CAISTLTGGWTEAFF	TGTGCCATATCCACCCTTACAGGGGGCTGGACTGAAGCTTTCTTT
-	TRBD2	TRBV2	TRBJ2-7	CASLAGETYEQYF	TGTGCCAGCCTAGCGGGGGAGACCTACGAGCAGTACTTC
-	-	TRBV7-9	TRBJ2-2	CASSLATGNTGELFF	TGTGCCAGCAGCTTGGCGACAGGGAACACCGGGGAGCTGTTTTTT
once	TRBD2	TRBV27	TRBJ2-2	CASSSTSSGLAVGELFF	TGTGCCAGCAGTTCGACAAGCTCGGGACTAGCCGTCGGGGAGCTGTTTTTT
-	-	TRBV6-4	TRBJ2-3	CASSDSSGDGDTQYF	TGTGCCAGCAGTGACTCGTCCGGGGACGGAGATACGCAGTATTTT
-	TRBD1	TRBV11-2	TRBJ2-7	CASSKGQGTGTYEQYF	TGTGCCAGCAGCAAGGGACAGGGAACAGGTACCTACGAGCAGTACTTC
-	-	TRBV27	TRBJ2-7	CASSNRDTYEQYF	TGTGCCAGCAGTAACCGGGACACGTACGAGCAGTACTTC
-	-	TRBV7-9	TRBJ1-4	CASSSGGEKLFF	TGTGCCAGCAGCTCGGGGGGCGAAAAACTGTTTTTT
-	-	TRBV5-1	TRBJ1-1	CASSGQFEAFF	TGCGCCAGCAGCGGGCAGTTTGAAGCTTTCTTT
-	TRBD1	TRBV9	TRBJ2-1	CASSGDRGPYEQFF	TGTGCCAGCAGCGGGGACAGGGGGCCGTATGAGCAGTTCTTC
-	-	TRBV6-5	TRBJ1-4	CASSYSENEKLFF	TGTGCCAGCAGTTACTCGGAGAATGAAAAACTGTTTTTT
once	-	TRBV7-9	TRBJ2-7	CASSLAGQGPYTWDEQYF	TGTGCCAGCAGCTTAGCTGGGCAGGGTCCTTATACATGGGACGAGCAGTACTTC
-	-	TRBV27	TRBJ1-5	CASSLSSDSWGEWPQHF	TGTGCCAGCAGTTTATCGTCCGATAGCTGGGGGGAATGGCCCCAGCATTTT
-	-	TRBV15	TRBJ1-2	CATSRVEGPLYGYTF	TGTGCCACCAGCAGAGTCGAGGGACCGCTATATGGCTACACCTTC
once	TRBD1	TRBV11-2	TRBJ2-1	CASSLVGGGSYNEQFF	TGTGCCAGCAGCTTAGTAGGGGGCGGGTCCTACAATGAGCAGTTCTTC
-	-	TRBV6-1	TRBJ2-7	CASSLHRETYEQYF	TGTGCCAGCAGTTTGCATCGGGAAACCTACGAGCAGTACTTC
-	-	TRBV2	TRBJ2-2	CASSDLQHTGELFF	TGTGCCAGCAGTGACCTTCAGCACACCGGGGAGCTGTTTTTT
-	-	TRBV10-1	TRBJ2-3	CPTFLPRSTDTQYF	TGCCCCACGTTTTTGCCGAGAAGCACAGATACGCAGTATTTT
-	-	TRBV5-8	TRBJ1-6	CASSLRGALNSPLHF	TGTGCCAGCAGCCTTCGTGGGGCGTTGAACTCACCCCTCCACTTT
-	TRBD1	TRBV30	TRBJ2-7	CAWSPGQGALQYF	TGTGCCTGGAGCCCGGGACAGGGGGCATTGCAGTACTTC
-	-	TRBV11-2	TRBJ2-1	CASSLDPGGLYNEQFF	TGTGCCAGCAGCTTAGATCCGGGCGGACTATACAATGAGCAGTTCTTC
-	TRBD2	TRBV4-3	TRBJ2-1	CASSQDPGLAGVVSYNEQFF	TGCGCCAGCAGCCAAGATCCGGGACTAGCGGGAGTCGTGAGTTACAATGAGCAGTTCTTC
once	-	TRBV19	TRBJ2-7	CASSISPSYEQYF	TGTGCCAGTAGTATTTCGCCTTCCTACGAGCAGTACTTC
-	TRBD1	TRBV9	TRBJ2-7	CASSHPGQGDEQYF	TGTGCCAGCAGCCACCCAGGACAGGGGGACGAGCAGTACTTC
-	TRBD1	TRBV2	TRBJ1-5	CASCRGGGQPQHF	TGTGCCAGCTGCAGAGGGGGCGGCCAGCCCCAGCATTTT
-	-	TRBV9	TRBJ1-1	CASSVAEGAGGTEAFF	TGTGCCAGCAGCGTAGCGGAAGGGGCGGGTGGGACTGAAGCTTTCTTT
-	-	TRBV7-8	TRBJ2-7	CASSLAGAGSWSEQYF	TGTGCCAGCAGCTTAGCGGGGGCAGGGTCTTGGTCCGAGCAGTACTTC
few	TRBD2	TRBV7-2	TRBJ2-7	CASSPWGGYEQYF	TGTGCCAGCAGTCCCTGGGGGGGCTACGAGCAGTACTTC
-	TRBD1	TRBV2	TRBJ2-7	CASRGVGQGLSYEQYF	TGTGCCAGCAGGGGGGTGGGACAGGGACTCTCCTACGAGCAGTACTTC
-	-	TRBV25-1	TRBJ2-2	CASSVTENTGELFF	TGTGCCAGCAGTGTTACAGAGAACACCGGGGAGCTGTTTTTT
-	-	TRBV6-1	TRBJ1-5	CASSVWTEYSNQPQHF	TGTGCCAGCAGTGTATGGACAGAATATAGCAATCAGCCCCAGCATTTT
once	TRBD1	TRBV30	TRBJ1-1	CAWSDRGEAFF	TGTGCCTGGAGTGACAGGGGGGAAGCTTTCTTT
-	-	TRBV29-1	TRBJ1-1	CSVEDPGGVRAFF	TGCAGCGTTGAAGATCCCGGGGGGGTTCGAGCTTTCTTT
-	TRBD1	TRBV5-8	TRBJ1-2	CASSHRDRVSLNYGYTF	TGTGCCAGCAGCCACCGGGACAGGGTCTCCCTTAACTATGGCTACACCTTC
-	TRBD2	TRBV27	TRBJ2-7	CASSASGGPLSYEQYF	TGTGCCAGCAGTGCTAGCGGGGGCCCTCTCTCCTACGAGCAGTACTTC
-	-	TRBV19	TRBJ2-5	CASNEGAQETQYF	TGTGCCAGTAACGAGGGAGCCCAAGAGACCCAGTACTTC
-	TRBD2	TRBV2	TRBJ2-7	CASSGGLALKYEQYF	TGTGCCAGCTCGGGGGGACTAGCTTTAAAATACGAGCAGTACTTC
-	TRBD2	TRBV2	TRBJ2-1	CAIHFSGGVLNEQFF	TGTGCCATTCATTTTAGCGGGGGGGTCCTCAATGAGCAGTTCTTC
-	TRBD1	TRBV9	TRBJ2-5	CASSVTGGYETQYF	TGTGCCAGCAGCGTGACAGGGGGCTACGAGACCCAGTACTTC
-	TRBD2	TRBV4-3	TRBJ2-1	CASSPLTSVANEQFF	TGCGCCAGCAGCCCCTTGACTAGCGTTGCCAATGAGCAGTTCTTC
-	-	TRBV2	TRBJ2-2	CASSNAQLDTGELFF	TGTGCCAGCAGTAACGCACAGCTGGACACCGGGGAGCTGTTTTTT
-	TRBD2	TRBV6-6	TRBJ2-7	CASSYVGGPHEQYF	TGTGCCAGCAGTTACGTGGGAGGGCCCCACGAGCAGTACTTC
-	TRBD2	TRBV5-6	TRBJ2-4	CASSLAGGGRNIQYF	TGTGCCAGCAGCCTGGCGGGGGGCGGGCGAAACATTCAGTACTTC
-	TRBD1	TRBV5-1	TRBJ1-4	CASTPTGGNEKLFF	TGCGCCAGCACCCCGACAGGGGGGAATGAAAAACTGTTTTTT
-	-	TRBV15	TRBJ2-2	CATSMGNTGELFF	TGTGCCACCAGCATGGGTAACACCGGGGAGCTGTTTTTT
-	-	TRBV30	TRBJ2-1	CAWTGANNEQFF	TGTGCCTGGACAGGAGCCAACAATGAGCAGTTCTTC